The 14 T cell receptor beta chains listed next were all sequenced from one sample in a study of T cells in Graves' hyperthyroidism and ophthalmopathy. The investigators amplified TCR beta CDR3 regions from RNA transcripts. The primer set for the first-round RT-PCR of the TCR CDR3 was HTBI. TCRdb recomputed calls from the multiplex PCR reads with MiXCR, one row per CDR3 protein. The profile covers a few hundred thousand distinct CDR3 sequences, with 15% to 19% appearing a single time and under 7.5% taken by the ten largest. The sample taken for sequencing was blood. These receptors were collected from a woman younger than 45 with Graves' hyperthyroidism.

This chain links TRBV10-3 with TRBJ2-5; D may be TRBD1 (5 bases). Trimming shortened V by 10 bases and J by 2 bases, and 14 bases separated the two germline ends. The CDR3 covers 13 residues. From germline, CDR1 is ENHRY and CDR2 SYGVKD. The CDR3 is CATQGARQETQYF. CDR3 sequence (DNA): TGTGCCACCCAGGGTGCCCGGCAAGAGACCCAGTACTTC.

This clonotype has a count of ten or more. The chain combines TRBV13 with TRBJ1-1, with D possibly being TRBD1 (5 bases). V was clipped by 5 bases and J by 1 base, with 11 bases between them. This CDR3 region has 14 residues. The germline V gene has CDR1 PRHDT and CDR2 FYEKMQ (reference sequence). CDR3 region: CASSPTDRNTEAFF. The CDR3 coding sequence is TGTGCCAGCAGCCCGACCGACAGGAACACTGAAGCTTTCTTT. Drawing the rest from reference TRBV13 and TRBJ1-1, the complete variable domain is AAGVIQSPRHLIKEKRETATLKCYPIPRHDTVYWYQQGPGQDPQFLISFYEKMQSDKGSIPDRFSAQQFSDYHSELNMSSLELGDSALYFCASSPTDRNTEAFFGQGTRLTVV.

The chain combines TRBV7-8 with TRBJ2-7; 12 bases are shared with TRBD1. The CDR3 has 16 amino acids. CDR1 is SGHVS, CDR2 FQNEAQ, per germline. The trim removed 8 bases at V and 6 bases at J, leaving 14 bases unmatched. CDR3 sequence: CASGHRTGTGGSEQYF. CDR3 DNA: TGTGCCAGCGGCCATCGAACCGGGACAGGGGGCTCCGAGCAGTACTTC. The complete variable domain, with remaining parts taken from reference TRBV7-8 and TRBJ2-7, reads GAGVSQSPRYKVAKRGQDVALRCDPISGHVSLFWYQQALGQGPEFLTYFQNEAQLDKSGLPSDRFFAERPEGSVSTLKIQRTQQEDSAVYLCASGHRTGTGGSEQYFGPGTRLTVT.

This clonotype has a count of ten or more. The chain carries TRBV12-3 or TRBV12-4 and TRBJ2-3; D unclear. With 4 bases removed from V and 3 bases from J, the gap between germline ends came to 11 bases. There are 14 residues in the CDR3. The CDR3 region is CASSSVGETDTQYF. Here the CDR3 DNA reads TGTGCCAGCAGTTCGGTAGGAGAGACAGATACGCAGTATTTT.

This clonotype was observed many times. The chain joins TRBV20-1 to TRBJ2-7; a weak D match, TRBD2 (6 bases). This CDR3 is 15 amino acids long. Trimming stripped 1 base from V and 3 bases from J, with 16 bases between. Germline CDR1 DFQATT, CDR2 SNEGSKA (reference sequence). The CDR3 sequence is CSARGYPSANYEQYF. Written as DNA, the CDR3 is TGCAGTGCTAGAGGTTATCCTAGCGCAAACTACGAGCAGTACTTC.

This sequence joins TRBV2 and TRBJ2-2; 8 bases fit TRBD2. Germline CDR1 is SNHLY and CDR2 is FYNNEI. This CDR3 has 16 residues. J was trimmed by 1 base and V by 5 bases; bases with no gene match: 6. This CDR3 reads CASSRTSPQNTGELFF. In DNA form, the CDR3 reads TGTGCCAGCAGTAGGACTAGCCCGCAGAACACCGGGGAGCTGTTTTTT.

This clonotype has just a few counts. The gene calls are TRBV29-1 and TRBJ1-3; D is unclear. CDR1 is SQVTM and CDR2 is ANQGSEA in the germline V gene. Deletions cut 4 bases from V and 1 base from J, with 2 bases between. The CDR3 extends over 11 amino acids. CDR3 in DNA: TGCAGCGTTGGATCTGGAAACACCATATATTTT. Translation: CSVGSGNTIYF.

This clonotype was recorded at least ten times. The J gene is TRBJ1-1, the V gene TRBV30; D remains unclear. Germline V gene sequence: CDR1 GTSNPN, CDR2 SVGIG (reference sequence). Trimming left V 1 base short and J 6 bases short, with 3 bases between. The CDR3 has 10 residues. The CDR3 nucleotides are TGTGCCTGGAGTGGGCCTGAAGCTTTCTTT. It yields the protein CAWSGPEAFF.

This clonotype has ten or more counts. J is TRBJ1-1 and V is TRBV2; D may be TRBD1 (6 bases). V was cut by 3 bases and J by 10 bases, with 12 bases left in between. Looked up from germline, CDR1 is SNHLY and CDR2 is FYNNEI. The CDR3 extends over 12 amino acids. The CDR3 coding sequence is TGTGCCAGCAGTGACAACAGGGCCAGAGCTTTCTTT. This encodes CASSDNRARAFF.

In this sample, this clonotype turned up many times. Here the CDR3 reads CASSLRTGVYQPQHF. CDR3 bases: TGTGCCAGCAGCTTGAGGACAGGGGTTTATCAGCCCCAGCATTTT. The chain couples TRBV5-8 to TRBJ1-5; TRBD1 aligns across 9 bases. V lost 1 base to trimming and J lost 5 bases; unmatched junction nucleotides: 4. The CDR3 covers 15 residues. Germline V CDR1 and CDR2: SGHTS, YDEGEE.

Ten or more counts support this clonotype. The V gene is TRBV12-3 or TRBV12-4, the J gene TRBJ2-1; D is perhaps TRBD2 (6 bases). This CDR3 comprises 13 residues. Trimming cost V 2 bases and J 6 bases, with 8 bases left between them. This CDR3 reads CASSLMEGNEQFF. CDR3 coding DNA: TGTGCCAGCAGTTTAATGGAGGGCAATGAGCAGTTCTTC.

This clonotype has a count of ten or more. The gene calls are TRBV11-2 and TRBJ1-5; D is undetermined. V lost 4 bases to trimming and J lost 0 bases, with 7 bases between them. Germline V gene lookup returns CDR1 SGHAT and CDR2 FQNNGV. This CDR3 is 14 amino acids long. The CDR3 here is CASSSTDSNQPQHF. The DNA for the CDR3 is TGTGCCAGCAGCTCGACCGATAGCAATCAGCCCCAGCATTTT.

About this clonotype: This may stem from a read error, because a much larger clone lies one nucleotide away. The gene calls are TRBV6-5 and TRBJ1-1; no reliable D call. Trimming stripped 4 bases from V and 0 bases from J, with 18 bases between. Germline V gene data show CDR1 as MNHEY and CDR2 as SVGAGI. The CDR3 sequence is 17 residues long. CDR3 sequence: CASSCSNLGSVNTEAFF. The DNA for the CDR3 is TGTGCCAGCAGTTGCTCGAATCTGGGATCCGTGAACACTGAAGCTTTCTTT.

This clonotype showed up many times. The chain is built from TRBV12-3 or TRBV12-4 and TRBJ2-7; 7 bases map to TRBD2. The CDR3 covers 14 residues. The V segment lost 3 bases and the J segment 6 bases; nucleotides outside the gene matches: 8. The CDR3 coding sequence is TGTGCCAGCAGTTTCGCGGGACTAATCTCCGAGCAGTACTTC. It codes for CASSFAGLISEQYF.